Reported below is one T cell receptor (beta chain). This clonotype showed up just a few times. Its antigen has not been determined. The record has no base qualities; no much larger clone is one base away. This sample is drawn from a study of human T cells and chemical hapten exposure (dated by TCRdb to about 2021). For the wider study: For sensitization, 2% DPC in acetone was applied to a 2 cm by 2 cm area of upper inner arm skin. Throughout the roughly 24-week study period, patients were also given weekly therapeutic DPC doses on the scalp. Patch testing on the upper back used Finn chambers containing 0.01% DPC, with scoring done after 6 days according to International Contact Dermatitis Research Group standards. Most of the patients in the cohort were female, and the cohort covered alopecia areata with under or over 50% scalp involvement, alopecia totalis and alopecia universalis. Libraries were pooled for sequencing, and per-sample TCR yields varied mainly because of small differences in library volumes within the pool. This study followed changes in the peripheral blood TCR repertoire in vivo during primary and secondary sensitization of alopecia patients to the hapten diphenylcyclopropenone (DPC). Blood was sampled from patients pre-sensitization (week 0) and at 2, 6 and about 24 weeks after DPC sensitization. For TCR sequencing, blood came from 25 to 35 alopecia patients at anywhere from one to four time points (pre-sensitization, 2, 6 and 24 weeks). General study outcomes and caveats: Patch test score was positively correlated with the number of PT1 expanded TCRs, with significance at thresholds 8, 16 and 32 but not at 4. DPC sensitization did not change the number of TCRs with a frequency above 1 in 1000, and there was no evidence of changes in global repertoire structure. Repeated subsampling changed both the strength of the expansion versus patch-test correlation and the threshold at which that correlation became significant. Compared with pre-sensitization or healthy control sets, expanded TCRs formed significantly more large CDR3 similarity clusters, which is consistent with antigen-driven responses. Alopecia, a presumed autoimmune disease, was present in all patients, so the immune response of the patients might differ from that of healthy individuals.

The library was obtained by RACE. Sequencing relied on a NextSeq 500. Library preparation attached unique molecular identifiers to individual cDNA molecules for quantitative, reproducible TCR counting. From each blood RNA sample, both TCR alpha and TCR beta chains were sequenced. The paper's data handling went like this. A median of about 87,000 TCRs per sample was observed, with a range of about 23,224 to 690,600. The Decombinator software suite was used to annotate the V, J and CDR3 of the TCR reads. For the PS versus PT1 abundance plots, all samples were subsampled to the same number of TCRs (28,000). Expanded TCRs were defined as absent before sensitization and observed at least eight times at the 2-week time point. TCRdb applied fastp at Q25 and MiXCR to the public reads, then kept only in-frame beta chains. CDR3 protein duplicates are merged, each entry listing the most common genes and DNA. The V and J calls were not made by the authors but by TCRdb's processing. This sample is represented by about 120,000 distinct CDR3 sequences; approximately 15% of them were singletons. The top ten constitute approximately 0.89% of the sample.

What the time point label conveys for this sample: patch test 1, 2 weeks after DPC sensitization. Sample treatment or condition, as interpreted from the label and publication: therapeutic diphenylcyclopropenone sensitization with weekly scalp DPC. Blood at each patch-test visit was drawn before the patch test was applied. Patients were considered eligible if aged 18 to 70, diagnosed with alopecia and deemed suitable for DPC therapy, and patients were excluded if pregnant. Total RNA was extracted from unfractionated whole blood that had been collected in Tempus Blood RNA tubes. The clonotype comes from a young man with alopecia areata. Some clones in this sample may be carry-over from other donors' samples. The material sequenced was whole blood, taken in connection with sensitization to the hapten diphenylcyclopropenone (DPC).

CDR3 reads: CAILGQVSTDTQYF. The nucleotide sequence is given as TGTGCCATCCTCGGACAGGTCAGCACAGATACGCAGTATTTT. Recombination connected TRBV10-3 to TRBJ2-3; TRBD1 matches 7 bases in the middle. V is trimmed back by 8 bases and J by 0 bases, and the junction contains 5 bases that no gene match accounts for. The CDR3, from cysteine to phenylalanine, totals 14 residues. The DNA shown is the 42-base CDR3, in frame from base 1. The CDR1 and CDR2 encoded by the germline V gene are ENHRY and SYGVKD.